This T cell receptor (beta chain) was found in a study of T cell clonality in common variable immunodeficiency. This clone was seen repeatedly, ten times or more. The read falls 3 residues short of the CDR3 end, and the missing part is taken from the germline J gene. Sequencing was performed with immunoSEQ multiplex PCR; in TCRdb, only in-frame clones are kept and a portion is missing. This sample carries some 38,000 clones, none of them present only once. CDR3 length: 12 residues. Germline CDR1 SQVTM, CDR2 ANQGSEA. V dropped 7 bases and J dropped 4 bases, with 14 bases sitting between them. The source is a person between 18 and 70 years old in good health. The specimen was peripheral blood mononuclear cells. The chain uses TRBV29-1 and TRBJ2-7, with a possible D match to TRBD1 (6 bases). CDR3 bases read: TGCAGCGCCAGAGGACAGACTTACGAG. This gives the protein CSARGQTYE. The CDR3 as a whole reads CSARGQTYEQYF.